The 2 T cell receptor beta chains reported below all come from one sample, sequenced in a study of post-analysis software for immune sequencing data. Study results and caveats: Compared with controls, patients had more of five TRBV segments, including TRBV5-6, TRBV5-1 and TRBV20-1.

These receptors have no known antigen. Unique molecular identifiers were built into the TCR beta cDNA libraries. TCRdb re-analysed the PCR reads in MiXCR, keeping a single row per CDR3 protein. This table holds around 260,000 distinct CDR3 sequences, 36% found once. Sequencing was done on a sample of blood. These receptors came from a girl aged 10-17 years with multiple sclerosis.

This clonotype showed up many times. Written as DNA, the CDR3 is TGTGCCAGCAGCCAAGATAACAGGGGCACTGAAGCTTTCTTT. It specifies CASSQDNRGTEAFF. The chain couples TRBV4-2 to TRBJ1-1, with 7 bases matching TRBD1. V trimming: 0 bases; J trimming: 4 bases; junction bases outside the gene matches: 2. The CDR3 has 14 residues. Germline lookup yields CDR1 LGHNA and CDR2 YNFKEQ.

As for this clonotype: This may come from a read error, since a much larger clone is one base off. The chain couples TRBV12-3 or TRBV12-4 to TRBJ2-1, with 9 bases matching TRBD2. This CDR3 contains 16 residues. Trimming cost V 6 bases and J 13 bases; bases outside gene matches: 19. CDR3 sequence (DNA): TGTGCCAGCAGCCCGGTGGGGCTAGCGGGAAGAGAGACCCAGTTCTTC. Translated, it gives CASSPVGLAGRETQFF.